This is a list of T cell receptor beta chains from one sample in a study of blood T cell repertoires in COVID-19. Profiled with immunoSEQ multiplex PCR; TCRdb holds only in-frame clones, not every one. Here the sample spans around 260,000 clones, 90% to 95% being singletons. Input material: peripheral blood. These receptors all come from a young woman with COVID-19, enrolled during active disease. Both conserved end residues are part of each CDR3. A D gene is named only where the DNA matches it firmly. Part of the rows lack a size; the others show once, few, many or a class for expanded clones.

j_call	v_call	clone_size	d_call	cdr3_aa	cdr3_nt
TRBJ2-6	TRBV11-2	NA	NA	CASSTSTSGANVLTF	TGTGCCAGCAGCACCTCGACATCCGGGGCCAACGTCCTGACTTTC
TRBJ1-2	TRBV27	NA	TRBD1	CASSPGQPHYGYTF	TGTGCCAGCAGTCCGGGACAGCCGCACTATGGCTACACCTTC
TRBJ1-1	TRBV6-5	NA	NA	CASSFPRGEAFF	TGTGCCAGCAGTTTCCCCCGAGGGGAAGCTTTCTTT
TRBJ1-1	TRBV29-1	NA	NA	CSVRPGHTEAFF	TGCAGCGTTCGTCCAGGGCACACTGAAGCTTTCTTT
TRBJ2-7	TRBV30	NA	TRBD2	CAWSETGRAVDEQYF	TGTGCCTGGAGCGAGACGGGGAGGGCTGTCGACGAGCAGTACTTC
TRBJ1-1	TRBV7-9	NA	NA	CASSLTGSGLRTEAFF	TGTGCCAGCAGCTTAACAGGGTCGGGTCTGAGGACTGAAGCTTTCTTT
TRBJ1-6	TRBV5-4	few	NA	CASSAAGRNNSPLHF	TGTGCCAGCAGCGCCGCGGGACGCAATAATTCACCCCTCCACTTT
TRBJ1-1	TRBV24-1	NA	NA	CATSDPDTEAFF	TGTGCCACCAGTGACCCTGACACTGAAGCTTTCTTT
TRBJ1-2	TRBV5-1	NA	NA	CASSLEAGVNYGYTF	TGCGCCAGCAGCTTGGAGGCAGGTGTTAACTATGGCTACACCTTC
TRBJ2-5	TRBV5-1	NA	TRBD2	CASSFGRTSGEVVETQYF	TGCGCCAGCAGCTTCGGGCGCACTAGCGGGGAGGTCGTAGAGACCCAGTACTTC
TRBJ1-5	TRBV7-9	NA	NA	CASSYSGQNNQPQHF	TGTGCCAGCAGCTACAGTGGCCAGAACAATCAGCCCCAGCATTTT
TRBJ1-4	TRBV2	NA	NA	CASSVSHQGEKLFF	TGTGCCAGCAGTGTCAGTCACCAGGGGGAAAAACTGTTTTTT
TRBJ2-7	TRBV5-1	once	TRBD1	CASSLRQGALEQYF	TGCGCCAGCAGTTTGAGGCAGGGGGCTTTGGAGCAGTACTTC
TRBJ1-6	TRBV19	NA	NA	CATTNQATNSPLHF	TGTGCCACCACGAACCAAGCTACTAATTCACCCCTCCACTTT
TRBJ2-7	TRBV6-6	NA	NA	CASSLGHGPYEQYF	TGTGCCAGCAGTTTAGGACACGGACCCTACGAGCAGTACTTC
TRBJ1-1	TRBV5-5	once	NA	CASSLGEWRVVGAEAFF	TGTGCCAGCAGCTTGGGCGAGTGGAGGGTTGTCGGGGCTGAAGCTTTCTTT
TRBJ2-6	TRBV18	NA	NA	CASSRDMPGAGANVLTF	TGTGCCAGCTCCCGAGACATGCCCGGGGCTGGGGCCAACGTCCTGACTTTC
TRBJ1-5	TRBV27	once	NA	CASSLTGIYQPQHF	TGTGCCAGCAGTTTGACAGGTATTTATCAGCCCCAGCATTTT
TRBJ2-5	TRBV10-3	NA	TRBD2	CAINSSPGLAVGTQYF	TGTGCCATCAATTCGTCACCGGGACTAGCGGTCGGGACCCAGTACTTC
TRBJ2-3	TRBV7-8	NA	NA	CASNSHLSTDTQYF	TGTGCCAGCAACAGCCATCTTAGCACAGATACGCAGTATTTT
TRBJ2-7	TRBV20-1	NA	TRBD2	CSAPRESEQYF	TGCAGTGCCCCGCGGGAGAGCGAGCAGTACTTC
TRBJ1-2	TRBV18	NA	TRBD1	CASSLDRVEFGDYGYTF	TGTGCCAGCTCTCTCGACAGGGTAGAATTTGGGGACTATGGCTACACCTTC
TRBJ2-1	TRBV4-2	NA	TRBD1	CASSQSGTVSYNEQFF	TGTGCCAGCAGCCAGTCCGGGACAGTCTCCTACAATGAGCAGTTCTTC
TRBJ2-5	TRBV10-2	NA	NA	CASTVGAQTQYF	TGCGCCAGCACAGTGGGGGCACAGACCCAGTACTTC
TRBJ2-7	TRBV11-3	NA	TRBD1	CASSFRSGQNYEQYF	TGTGCCAGCAGCTTTAGATCGGGACAGAACTACGAGCAGTACTTC
TRBJ2-7	TRBV19	NA	TRBD2	CASSPLAGGLSDEQYF	TGTGCCAGTAGCCCACTAGCGGGAGGGCTTTCGGACGAGCAGTACTTC
TRBJ1-5	TRBV6-5	NA	NA	CASCRGGNQPQHF	TGTGCCAGCTGCCGCGGGGGGAATCAGCCCCAGCATTTT
TRBJ2-2	TRBV3-1/TRBV3-2	NA	NA	CASSQVVSVPWTGELFF	TGTGCCAGCAGCCAAGTCGTATCAGTCCCATGGACCGGGGAGCTGTTTTTT
TRBJ1-3	TRBV30	few	NA	CAWQVPSGNTIYF	TGTGCCTGGCAGGTTCCCTCTGGAAACACCATATATTTT
TRBJ2-7	TRBV4-2	NA	NA	CASSQVLGAGAEQYF	TGTGCCAGCAGCCAGGTCCTAGGGGCAGGGGCCGAGCAGTACTTC
TRBJ2-5	TRBV13	NA	TRBD1	CASSQGQLQETQYF	TGTGCCAGCAGCCAGGGACAGCTCCAAGAGACCCAGTACTTC
TRBJ1-2	TRBV5-1	once	NA	CASSNKTGMNYGYTF	TGCGCCAGCAGCAACAAAACAGGGATGAACTATGGCTACACCTTC
TRBJ1-1	TRBV14	NA	NA	CASSQPQGLGWTEAFF	TGTGCCAGCAGCCAACCCCAGGGACTGGGCTGGACTGAAGCTTTCTTT
TRBJ2-1	TRBV3-1/TRBV3-2	NA	TRBD2	CASSQGTSVNEQFF	TGTGCCAGCAGCCAAGGGACTAGCGTCAATGAGCAGTTCTTC
TRBJ1-1	TRBV29-1	NA	NA	CSVGSSPGTEAFF	TGCAGCGTTGGTTCGTCGCCAGGGACTGAAGCTTTCTTT
TRBJ1-1	TRBV27	NA	NA	CASSLSYEGSMNTEAFF	TGTGCCAGCAGTTTATCGTATGAAGGGAGCATGAACACTGAAGCTTTCTTT
TRBJ2-7	TRBV29-1	once	TRBD1	CSASRDRGRIRRGEQYF	TGCAGCGCGAGCCGGGACAGGGGGCGAATTCGCCGCGGCGAGCAGTACTTC
TRBJ2-7	TRBV6-5	NA	TRBD2	CASRQGLVSYEQYF	TGTGCCAGCAGACAGGGACTAGTTTCCTACGAGCAGTACTTC
TRBJ2-3	TRBV19	few	NA	CASSMSPGTDTQYF	TGTGCCAGTAGTATGAGCCCGGGAACAGATACGCAGTATTTT
TRBJ2-3	TRBV28	NA	TRBD2	CASSSPGGEGSSTDTQYF	TGTGCCAGCAGTTCCCCCGGCGGGGAGGGCAGCTCCACAGATACGCAGTATTTT
TRBJ1-2	TRBV5-1	NA	TRBD1	CASSVTGGEWGYTF	TGCGCCAGCAGCGTAACAGGGGGAGAGTGGGGCTACACCTTC
TRBJ1-1	TRBV20-1	NA	NA	CSAREGREAFF	TGCAGTGCTAGAGAGGGCAGGGAAGCTTTCTTT
TRBJ2-7	TRBV10-2	NA	NA	CASGAYSYEQYF	TGCGCCAGCGGGGCCTACTCCTACGAGCAGTACTTC
TRBJ2-7	TRBV2	once	TRBD2	CASSEATSGSYEQYF	TGTGCCAGCAGTGAAGCGACTAGCGGGTCCTACGAGCAGTACTTC